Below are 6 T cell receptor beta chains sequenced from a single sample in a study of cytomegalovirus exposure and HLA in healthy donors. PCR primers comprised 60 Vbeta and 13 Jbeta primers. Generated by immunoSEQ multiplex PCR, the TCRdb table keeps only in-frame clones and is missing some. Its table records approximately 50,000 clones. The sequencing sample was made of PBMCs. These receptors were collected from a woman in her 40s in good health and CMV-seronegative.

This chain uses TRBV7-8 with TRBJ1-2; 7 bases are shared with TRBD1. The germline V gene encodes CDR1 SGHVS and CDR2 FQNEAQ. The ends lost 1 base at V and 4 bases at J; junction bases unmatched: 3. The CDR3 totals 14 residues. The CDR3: CASSLETGTYGYTF. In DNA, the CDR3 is TGTGCCAGCAGCTTAGAGACAGGGACCTATGGCTACACCTTC.

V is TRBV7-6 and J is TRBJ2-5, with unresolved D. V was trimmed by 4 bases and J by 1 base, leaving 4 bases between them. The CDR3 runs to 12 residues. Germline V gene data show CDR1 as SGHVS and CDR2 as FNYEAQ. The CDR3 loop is CASSSSQETQYF. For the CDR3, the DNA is TGTGCCAGCAGCTCCTCCCAAGAGACCCAGTACTTC.

CDR3 bases: TGTGCCTGGAGTCCTTCAGGTGGGGAAAAACTGTTTTTT. Protein sequence: CAWSPSGGEKLFF. The V gene is TRBV30, the J gene TRBJ1-4; the D is unclear. Trimming took 2 bases from V and 8 from J, leaving 12 bases between them. Germline V gene lookup returns CDR1 GTSNPN and CDR2 SVGIG (reference sequence). CDR3 length: 13 amino acids.

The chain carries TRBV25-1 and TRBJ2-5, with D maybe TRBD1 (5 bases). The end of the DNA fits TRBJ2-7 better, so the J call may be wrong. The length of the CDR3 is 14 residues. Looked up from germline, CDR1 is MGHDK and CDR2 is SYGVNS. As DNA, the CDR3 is TGTGCCAGCAGTGAATGGTCAGGGAACTACGAGCAGTACTTC. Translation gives CASSEWSGNYEQYF.

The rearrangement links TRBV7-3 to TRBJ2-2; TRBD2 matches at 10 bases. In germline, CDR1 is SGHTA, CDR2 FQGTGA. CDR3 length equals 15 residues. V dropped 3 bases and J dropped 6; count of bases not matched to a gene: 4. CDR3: CASSFSGGGPGELFF. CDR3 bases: TGTGCCAGCAGCTTCAGCGGGGGGGGGCCCGGGGAGCTGTTTTTT.

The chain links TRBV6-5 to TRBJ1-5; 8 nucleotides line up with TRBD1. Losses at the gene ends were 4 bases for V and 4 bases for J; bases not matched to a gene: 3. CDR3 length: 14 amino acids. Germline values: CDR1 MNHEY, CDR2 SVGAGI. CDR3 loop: CASSSTGGNQPQHF. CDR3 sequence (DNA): TGTGCCAGCAGTTCCACAGGGGGGAATCAGCCCCAGCATTTT.